Listed here are 11 T cell receptor beta chains from one sample, sequenced in a study of tumor and adjacent non-tumor tissue in lung cancer. This sample's RNA came from whole unsorted tissue. A modified ARM-PCR protocol with three rounds of nested PCR amplified TCRbeta. MiXCR was run by TCRdb on the multiplex PCR reads, yielding one entry per CDR3 protein. This sample yields 55,000 to 70,000 distinct CDR3 sequences, of which about 60% are seen a single time; roughly a fifth belongs to the top ten. Sequencing was done on a sample of lung tumor tissue. The receptors derive from a man in his fifties or sixties with non-small cell lung cancer.

In the case of this clonotype: Sequence at one end of the junction differs from germline and may be a read error. The CDR3 here is CTSAVRGSPFHF. CDR3 in DNA: TGTACCAGCGCGGTCAGGGGTTCACCCTTCCACTTT. The chain employs TRBV6-5 and TRBJ1-6; D is possibly TRBD1 (6 bases). Germline CDR1 MNHEY, CDR2 SVGAGI. The CDR3 loop spans 12 amino acids.

As for this clonotype: A much larger clone lies one base from this, so it may be a read error. The final CDR3 position lacks the conserved phenylalanine or tryptophan, pointing to a likely read error. The chain combines TRBV6-5 with TRBJ1-2, with a weak D call TRBD1 (6 bases). In germline, CDR1 is MNHEY, CDR2 SVGAGI. The length of the CDR3 is 16 residues. V was shortened by 4 bases and J by 1 base, with 16 bases between the two germline ends. CDR3 nucleotides: TGTGCCAGCAGTTCCTTGAGGGGGAGCCTTAACTATGGCTACACCTCC. It yields the protein CASSSLRGSLNYGYTS.

Turning to this clonotype: Sequence at one end of the junction differs from germline and may be a read error. The chain uses TRBV14 and TRBJ2-5, with D perhaps matching TRBD2 (5 bases). The CDR3 has 13 residues. Germline loops: CDR1 SGHDN, CDR2 FVKESK. The CDR3 here is CASSQTAGVVQYF. The CDR3 DNA reads TGTGCCAGCAGCCAAACGGCGGGTGTGGTCCAGTATTTC. Full variable domain (outside the CDR3, taken from reference TRBV14 and TRBJ2-5): EAGVTQFPSHSVIEKGQTVTLRCDPISGHDNLYWYRRVMGKEIKFLLHFVKESKQDESGMPNNRFLAERTGGTYSTLKVQPAELEDSGVYFCASSQTAGVVQYFGPGTRLLVL.

About this clonotype itself: The junction departs from germline at one end; a sequencing error may be responsible. This chain connects TRBV20-1 to TRBJ2-5, with 7 bases lining up with TRBD1. CDR3 length: 12 residues. The V gene's germline CDR1 is DFQATT and CDR2 SNEGSKA (reference sequence). The CDR3 reads CSALTGKETLCF. CDR3 nucleotides: TGCAGTGCTTTGACAGGGAAAGAGACCCTGTGCTTC.

The chain recombines TRBV5-1 with TRBJ2-1; 11 bases are a match to TRBD1. The junction had 2 bases not matched to a gene; V was cut back by 0 bases and J by 0 bases. Germline V CDR1 and CDR2: SGHRS, YFSETQ. The CDR3 consists of 17 residues. In DNA, the CDR3 is TGCGCCAGCAGCTTGGACGGACAGGGGGCCTCCTACAATGAGCAGTTCTTC. It codes for CASSLDGQGASYNEQFF.

This chain links TRBV11-3 with TRBJ2-2, with D possibly TRBD2 on 6 matching bases. The germline gives CDR1 SGHNT, CDR2 YENEEA. CDR3 length: 14 residues. V lost 10 bases and J 7 bases, leaving 19 bases between the germline ends. In DNA form, the CDR3 reads TGTGCCAATAGCCCCAGCATGCGGGGCGGGGAGCTGTTTTTT. Its translation is CANSPSMRGGELFF.

The chain carries TRBV2 and TRBJ2-3; 11 bases fit TRBD1. This CDR3 spans 12 amino acids. In germline, CDR1 is SNHLY, CDR2 FYNNEI. The V and J ends lost 6 bases and 8 bases, in that order; junction bases with no gene match: 1. Written as DNA, the CDR3 is TGTGCCAGCAGGGGGACAGGGGGTACGCAGTATTTT. Its protein is CASRGTGGTQYF.

With regard to this clonotype: A junction boundary mismatches the germline segment, possibly from a read error. The chain combines TRBV11-1 with TRBJ2-5; 10 bases map to TRBD2. The CDR3 length is 16 residues. Germline-derived CDR1 and CDR2 are SGHAT and FQDESV (reference sequence). CDR3 sequence: CASSSWTSGVQGTQYF. In nucleotides, the CDR3 is TGTGCCAGCAGCTCCTGGACTAGCGGAGTACAAGGGACCCAGTATTTC.

Comment on this clonotype: The junction and the germline gene differ at one end; a read error may be behind it. The chain combines TRBV4-1 with TRBJ2-7; 11 bases are a match to TRBD2. The CDR3 contains 17 residues. Germline V gene sequence: CDR1 MGHRA, CDR2 YSYEKL. Here the CDR3 reads CASSQVHGTSGSYERYF. Written as DNA, the CDR3 is TGCGCCAGCAGCCAAGTCCACGGGACTAGCGGATCCTACGAGCGGTATTTC.

Points on this clonotype: At one boundary the junction diverges from the germline segment, which might be a read error. This chain joins TRBV11-2 and TRBJ2-7; no reliable D call. The length of the CDR3 is 16 residues. The germline CDR1 and CDR2 sequences are SGHAT and FQNNGV. The CDR3 protein is CASSHPKYLHSYKQYF. CDR3 DNA sequence: TGCGCCAGCAGCCATCCAAAATACCTCCACTCCTACAAGCAGTACTTC.

For this clonotype: At one end, the junction sequence differs from germline, possibly due to a read error. The V call is TRBV11-2, the J call TRBJ2-7; D is perhaps TRBD1 (6 bases). Germline assignment: CDR1 SGHAT and CDR2 FQNNGV. The CDR3 covers 15 residues. The CDR3 nucleotides read TGTGCCAGCAGCTTAGATTGGGACAACTCCTATGAGCAGCACTTC. This encodes CASSLDWDNSYEQHF.